This T cell receptor beta chain was retrieved from a study of blood T cell repertoires in COVID-19. Background on the study: The cDNA or gDNA used as material had been derived from T cells, B-cell-depleted T cells, or PBMCs.

TCRdb's copy holds only in-frame clones and misses some; the assay was immunoSEQ multiplex PCR. The data contain about 380,000 clones, 88% of them singletons. Participants were aged about 18 to 95 years, lived in about 26 US areas, and enrolled virtually. Participants were placed into cohorts based on the clinical history they reported. Cohort 3 recovery required two negative PCRs, clearance, or symptom resolution. The CDR3 is 13 residues long. Trimming cost V 4 bases and J 2 bases; bases outside gene matches: 1. The germline V gene encodes CDR1 MNHEY and CDR2 SMNVEV (reference sequence). The J gene is TRBJ2-5, the V gene TRBV27, with 7 bases aligning to TRBD2. Sequencing was done on a sample of PBMCs or T cells enriched from blood (not recorded which). This sequence was found in a woman aged 18-29 years who had recovered from COVID-19. This CDR3 is CASSWGGQETQYF. CDR3 bases: TGTGCCAGCAGTTGGGGGGGGCAAGAGACCCAGTACTTC.